This TCR beta chain was captured by sequencing in a study of beta chain features in type 1 diabetes. Study results and caveats: Insertion counts at VDJ junctions were lower in type 1 diabetes patients, who also showed more deletions there.

Germline values: CDR1 SEHNR, CDR2 FQNEAQ (reference sequence). This CDR3 has 11 amino acids. V was trimmed by 9 bases and J by 5 bases, leaving 10 bases between them. In the case of this clone: Its antigen is as yet unknown.

Purity exceeding 98% was reached by all sorted populations. The isolated RNA, all of it, was reverse transcribed, so expressed TCRB transcripts were what got sequenced. Sequencing of naive, central memory and regulatory T cell samples gave an average of about 3.57 million reads. Generated by immunoSEQ multiplex PCR, the TCRdb table keeps only in-frame clones and is missing some. The sample consists of under 550,000 clones, over 10% of them appearing once. The V and J genes are TRBV7-9 and TRBJ2-5; D ambiguous. The clonotype originates from a woman between 18 and 29 years old in good health. The sequencing sample was made of naive CD4+ T cells from blood. CDR3 in amino acids: CARASVETQYF. The CDR3 coding sequence is TGTGCCAGGGCGAGCGTGGAGACCCAGTACTTC. Complete variable domain (other parts from reference TRBV7-9 and TRBJ2-5): DTGVSQNPRHKITKRGQNVTFRCDPISEHNRLYWYRQTLGQGPEFLTYFQNEAQLEKSRLLSDRFSAERPKGSFSTLEIQRTEQGDSAMYLCARASVETQYFGPGTRLLVL.